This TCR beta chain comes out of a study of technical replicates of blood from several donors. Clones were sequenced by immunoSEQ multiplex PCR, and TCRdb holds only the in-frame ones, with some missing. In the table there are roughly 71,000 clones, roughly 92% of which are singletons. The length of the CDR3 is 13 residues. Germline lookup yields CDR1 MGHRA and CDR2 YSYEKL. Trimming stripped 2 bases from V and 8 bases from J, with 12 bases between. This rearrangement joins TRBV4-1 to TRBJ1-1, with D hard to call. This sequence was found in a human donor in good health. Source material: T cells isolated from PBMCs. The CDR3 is CASSQIPEVEAFF. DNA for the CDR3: TGCGCCAGCAGCCAAATCCCCGAGGTCGAAGCTTTCTTT.